This T cell receptor (beta chain) came from a study of blood T cell repertoires in COVID-19. Looking at the study overall: Acute and convalescent COVID-19 specimens originated in the United States, Italy and Spain.

Germline loops: CDR1 MNHNS, CDR2 SASEGT. V gave up 1 base and J gave up 2 bases; unmatched junction bases: 6. This CDR3 has 16 amino acids. Methods used by the authors: Reference gene primer amplification in the assay estimated nucleated cell counts. Assay: immunoSEQ multiplex PCR; the TCRdb copy retains only in-frame clones and omits some. That table is the source of V, J and clone size, and D and trimming were worked out from the DNA. The table records some 280,000 clones, 80% to 90% of them present only once. The chain couples TRBV6-1 to TRBJ2-3; the match to TRBD2 covers 7 bases. Sequenced: peripheral blood. The origin of this receptor is a woman aged 30 to 39 with active or convalescent COVID-19. The CDR3: CASSEVGGGATDTQYF. CDR3 bases: TGTGCCAGCAGTGAAGTCGGCGGGGGAGCCACAGATACGCAGTATTTT.